Presented here are 13 T cell receptor beta chains from one specimen sequenced in a study of cytomegalovirus exposure and HLA in healthy donors. Both 60 Vbeta primers and 13 Jbeta primers went into the PCR. Sequencing was performed with immunoSEQ multiplex PCR; in TCRdb, only in-frame clones are kept and a portion is missing. The sample carries roughly 90,000 clones, roughly 83% recorded once. Sequencing was carried out using PBMCs. The receptor source for this set is a man aged 18 to 30 in good health and CMV-seronegative.

This chain connects TRBV7-9 to TRBJ1-4; 12 bases are shared with TRBD1. The germline V gene encodes CDR1 SEHNR and CDR2 FQNEAQ (reference sequence). The CDR3 contains 17 residues. Trimming at V came to 1 base and at J to 4 bases, leaving 4 bases not matched to a gene. This chain's CDR3 is CASSLGGQGAGNEKLFF. DNA of the CDR3: TGTGCCAGCAGCTTAGGGGGACAGGGGGCCGGTAATGAAAAACTGTTTTTT. The full variable domain, with the rest looked up from reference TRBV7-9 and TRBJ1-4, is DTGVSQNPRHKITKRGQNVTFRCDPISEHNRLYWYRQTLGQGPEFLTYFQNEAQLEKSRLLSDRFSAERPKGSFSTLEIQRTEQGDSAMYLCASSLGGQGAGNEKLFFGSGTQLSVL.

The J gene is TRBJ2-6, the V gene TRBV28; perhaps TRBD1 as D (6 bases). V shed 5 bases and J shed 0 bases, with 23 bases lying between them. The CDR3 is 20 residues long. Germline V gene data show CDR1 as MDHEN and CDR2 as SYDVKM. CDR3 loop: CASSTRRQAVPTSGANVLTF. In nucleotides, the CDR3 is TGTGCCAGCAGTACGCGCCGACAGGCAGTCCCAACCTCTGGGGCCAACGTCCTGACTTTC.

The chain links TRBV6-1 to TRBJ1-5, with a possible D match to TRBD1 (6 bases). The CDR3 consists of 13 residues. CDR1 and CDR2 (germline): MNHNS, SASEGT. V was shortened by 8 bases and J by 6 bases, with 14 bases between the two germline ends. The CDR3 protein is CASATGRGQPQHF. CDR3 bases: TGTGCCAGCGCCACAGGGAGAGGTCAGCCCCAGCATTTT.

This sequence joins TRBV5-6 and TRBJ1-1; 8 bases align to TRBD1. The CDR3 totals 17 residues. Germline CDR1 reads SGHDT; CDR2 reads YYEEEE. With V trimmed by 2 bases and J by 4 bases, 13 bases remained unmatched. CDR3 region: CASSFYSGGVRGTEAFF. In nucleotides, the CDR3 is TGTGCCAGCAGCTTTTATTCAGGGGGCGTACGGGGCACTGAAGCTTTCTTT.

The chain uses TRBV7-6 and TRBJ2-7; 12 bases are shared with TRBD2. The CDR3 sequence is 19 residues long. Germline V gene lookup returns CDR1 SGHVS and CDR2 FNYEAQ. The V segment lost 7 bases and the J segment 4 bases; nucleotides outside the gene matches: 20. The DNA of the CDR3 is TGTGCCAGCACCCCCGCGACAGGGGGCGCGGGGACTAGCGGGTACGAGCAGTACTTC. Its translation: CASTPATGGAGTSGYEQYF.

J is TRBJ2-5 and V is TRBV29-1, with D unclear. Germline loops: CDR1 SQVTM, CDR2 ANQGSEA. The CDR3 consists of 10 residues. V gave up 4 bases and J gave up 4 bases, with 4 bases separating them. The CDR3 nucleotides are TGCAGCGTTGTTCGAGAGACCCAGTACTTC. Protein: CSVVRETQYF.

The V and J genes are TRBV16 and TRBJ2-5; a weak D match, TRBD2 (5 bases). CDR3 length equals 15 residues. Germline CDR1 reads KGHSY; CDR2 reads FQNENV. V lost 1 base to trimming and J lost 2 bases, with 11 bases between them. CDR3 residues: CASSQFGTGQETQYF. The CDR3 DNA reads as TGTGCCAGCAGCCAATTCGGCACGGGGCAAGAGACCCAGTACTTC.

The chain joins TRBV9 to TRBJ2-7; D unresolved. V lost 0 bases and J 5 bases, leaving 6 bases between the germline ends. The CDR3 runs to 12 residues. The germline V gene has CDR1 SGDLS and CDR2 YYNGEE. CDR3 sequence (DNA): TGTGCCAGCAGCGTAGTTGGCCACGAGCAGTACTTC. Translating gives CASSVVGHEQYF.

The rearrangement joins TRBV7-9 to TRBJ2-1, with 7 bases lining up with TRBD2. The V segment lost 9 bases and the J segment 6 bases; nucleotides outside the gene matches: 5. This CDR3 spans 12 amino acids. The germline V gene has CDR1 SEHNR and CDR2 FQNEAQ (reference sequence). CDR3: CARGGEGNEQFF. CDR3 coding DNA: TGTGCCAGGGGGGGGGAGGGCAATGAGCAGTTCTTC. Full variable domain (rest looked up from reference TRBV7-9 and TRBJ2-1): DTGVSQNPRHKITKRGQNVTFRCDPISEHNRLYWYRQTLGQGPEFLTYFQNEAQLEKSRLLSDRFSAERPKGSFSTLEIQRTEQGDSAMYLCARGGEGNEQFFGPGTRLTVL.

The CDR3 sequence is CASSRQGSAGYTF. The CDR3 DNA follows: TGTGCCAGCAGCCGACAGGGCAGCGCTGGCTACACCTTC. The genes are TRBV27 and TRBJ1-2; 7 bases map to TRBD1. This CDR3 has 13 amino acids. The J segment lost 7 bases and the V segment lost 6 bases, leaving 8 bases of the junction unmatched. Germline V gives CDR1 MNHEY, CDR2 SMNVEV (reference sequence).

The chain has TRBV6-5 and TRBJ1-2; no firm D call. The germline gives CDR1 MNHEY, CDR2 SVGAGI. Trimming shortened V by 6 bases and J by 0 bases, and 8 bases separated the two germline ends. The CDR3 loop spans 13 amino acids. The CDR3 DNA is TGTGCCAGCAGGGAGTTAGCTAACTATGGCTACACCTTC. Its translation is CASRELANYGYTF.

This clone was observed a few times. The rearrangement uses TRBV6-1 and TRBJ2-1; 7 bases fit TRBD2. Per germline, CDR1 MNHNS and CDR2 SASEGT. This CDR3 has 14 amino acids. V lost 0 bases, J lost 4 bases, and 0 bases stayed unmatched. The CDR3 coding sequence is TGTGCCAGCAGTGAAGCGGGAGGGTACAATGAGCAGTTCTTC. The encoded protein is CASSEAGGYNEQFF.

The chain links TRBV29-1 to TRBJ1-2; D may be TRBD1 (6 bases). V dropped 2 bases and J dropped 4 bases, with 8 bases sitting between them. This CDR3 is built from 12 residues. The V gene's germline CDR1 is SQVTM and CDR2 ANQGSEA. The CDR3 protein is CSVESGAYGYTF. CDR3 nucleotides: TGCAGCGTTGAATCAGGGGCCTATGGCTACACCTTC.